What follows are 22 T cell receptor beta chains derived from one specimen sequenced in a study of T cells after yellow fever vaccination. TCRdb re-called the 5' RACE reads through MiXCR, storing one row per CDR3 protein. The table shows about 340,000 distinct CDR3 sequences, with 7.5% to 9% occurring only once. The starting material was PBMCs, obtained on the day of the first yellow fever vaccination. These receptor sequences come from a man aged 18 to 29 who received the YFV17D yellow fever vaccine.

The chain uses TRBV27 and TRBJ2-1, with 7 bases identical to TRBD2. Germline-derived CDR1 and CDR2 are MNHEY and SMNVEV (reference sequence). The CDR3 length is 12 residues. V gave up 8 bases and J gave up 8 bases; unmatched junction bases: 6. The CDR3 loop reads CASQTSIDEQFF. The CDR3 DNA is TGTGCCAGCCAGACTAGCATCGATGAGCAGTTCTTC.

This chain connects TRBV6-2 or TRBV6-3 to TRBJ1-1; D possibly corresponds to TRBD1 (6 bases). Per the germline V gene, CDR1 is MNHEY and CDR2 is SVGEGT. CDR3 length: 12 amino acids. Trimming stripped 5 bases from V and 7 bases from J, with 11 bases between. The CDR3 DNA reads TGTGCCAGCAGTCCGCAGGGGATTGAAGCTTTCTTT. This gives the protein CASSPQGIEAFF.

This clonotype was observed a few times. This chain joins TRBV7-6 and TRBJ2-3, with D perhaps matching TRBD1 or TRBD2 (5 bases each). Germline CDR1 and CDR2: SGHVS and FNYEAQ. This CDR3 has 14 amino acids. V lost 3 bases, J lost 2 bases, and 9 bases lay in between. The CDR3 protein is CASSFTGATDTQYF. CDR3 sequence (DNA): TGTGCCAGCAGCTTTACCGGGGCCACAGATACGCAGTATTTT.

This chain joins TRBV12-3 or TRBV12-4 and TRBJ2-2, with D perhaps TRBD2 (6 bases). Trimming left V 7 bases short and J 6 bases short, with 12 bases between. There are 13 residues in the CDR3. CDR3 loop: CASTRAGSGELFF. Here the CDR3 DNA reads TGTGCCAGCACCCGGGCGGGGTCCGGGGAGCTGTTTTTT.

V gene TRBV7-9 combines with J gene TRBJ2-5; D possibly uses TRBD1 or TRBD2 (5 bases each). V was pared by 5 bases and J by 2 bases, with 18 bases between. CDR3 length: 16 amino acids. Germline CDR1 and CDR2: SEHNR and FQNEAQ (reference sequence). In nucleotides, the CDR3 is TGTGCCAGCAGCCCGATTTCCCAGGGAGTACAAGAGACCCAGTACTTC. Its protein product is CASSPISQGVQETQYF. Based on the CDR3 plus reference TRBV7-9 and TRBJ2-5, the full variable domain is DTGVSQNPRHKITKRGQNVTFRCDPISEHNRLYWYRQTLGQGPEFLTYFQNEAQLEKSRLLSDRFSAERPKGSFSTLEIQRTEQGDSAMYLCASSPISQGVQETQYFGPGTRLLVL.

The rearrangement links TRBV6-1 to TRBJ2-5; D unclear. Germline V gene data show CDR1 as MNHNS and CDR2 as SASEGT. CDR3 length equals 14 residues. Trimming pared 5 bases from V and 0 bases from J, leaving 10 bases between. CDR3: CASSPRVNQETQYF. The CDR3 bases are TGTGCCAGCAGTCCCCGGGTCAACCAAGAGACCCAGTACTTC.

This clonotype was seen a handful of times. J is TRBJ2-7 and V is TRBV3-1; 8 bases fit TRBD1. In germline, CDR1 is LGHDT, CDR2 YNNKEL (reference sequence). J gave up 2 bases and V 6 bases, and 3 bases lay outside the gene matches. CDR3 length equals 13 residues. The CDR3 is CASRSQGAYEQYF. The CDR3 DNA follows: TGTGCCAGCAGGTCACAGGGGGCCTACGAGCAGTACTTC.

The chain carries TRBV7-9 and TRBJ1-5; D perhaps matches TRBD1 (6 bases). V shed 1 base and J shed 4 bases, with 11 bases lying between them. This CDR3 has 15 residues. Germline CDR1 is SEHNR and CDR2 is FQNEAQ (reference sequence). The CDR3 DNA reads as TGTGCCAGCAGCTTAGGGGGACACCAAAATCAGCCCCAGCATTTT. It specifies CASSLGGHQNQPQHF. Full variable domain (outside the CDR3, taken from reference TRBV7-9 and TRBJ1-5): DTGVSQNPRHKITKRGQNVTFRCDPISEHNRLYWYRQTLGQGPEFLTYFQNEAQLEKSRLLSDRFSAERPKGSFSTLEIQRTEQGDSAMYLCASSLGGHQNQPQHFGDGTRLSIL.

J is TRBJ2-5 and V is TRBV20-1, with TRBD2 as a possible D gene (5 bases). The germline V and J ends were trimmed by 3 bases and 5 bases, with 13 bases remaining between them. This CDR3 comprises 13 residues. CDR1 and CDR2 (germline): DFQATT, SNEGSKA (reference sequence). CDR3 sequence (DNA): TGCAGTGCTAGGAAAGGGCCGGGGGAGACCCAGTACTTC. Its protein product is CSARKGPGETQYF.

The chain joins TRBV5-1 to TRBJ2-1; D perhaps matches TRBD1 (7 bases). With 3 bases removed from V and 9 bases from J, the gap between germline ends came to 16 bases. CDR1 is SGHRS and CDR2 is YFSETQ in the germline V gene. The length of the CDR3 is 14 residues. CDR3 in DNA: TGCGCCAGCAGCTCGGAGCACAGGGGAGGTGAGCAGTTCTTC. Translated: CASSSEHRGGEQFF.

The chain joins TRBV2 to TRBJ2-1, with 7 bases fitting TRBD1. The V segment lost 10 bases and the J segment 0 bases; nucleotides outside the gene matches: 9. The CDR3 totals 15 residues. CDR1 SNHLY and CDR2 FYNNEI come from the germline V gene. CDR3 bases: TGTGCCACCATCAGGGGGTCTAGCTCCTACAATGAGCAGTTCTTC. This codes for CATIRGSSSYNEQFF. The variable domain in full, with the rest retrieved from reference TRBV2 and TRBJ2-1, is EPEVTQTPSHQVTQMGQEVILRCVPISNHLYFYWYRQILGQKVEFLVSFYNNEISEKSEIFDDQFSVERPDGSNFTLKIRSTKLEDSAMYFCATIRGSSSYNEQFFGPGTRLTVL.

The table lists this clonotype with a few counts. The V and J genes are TRBV6-1 and TRBJ1-2; D might be TRBD1 (6 bases). CDR1 MNHNS and CDR2 SASEGT come from the germline V gene. V lost 11 bases, J lost 7 bases, and 20 bases lay in between. There are 13 residues in the CDR3. CDR3 sequence: CAYIKTGGSGYTF. As DNA, the CDR3 is TGTGCCTATATAAAGACAGGAGGGTCTGGCTACACCTTC.

Many counts were recorded for this clonotype. This chain joins TRBV5-6 and TRBJ1-4; tentative D call: TRBD1 (5 bases). Germline V CDR1 and CDR2: SGHDT, YYEEEE. The V and J ends lost 0 bases and 6 bases respectively, with 12 bases between them. This CDR3 is built from 15 residues. CDR3 DNA: TGTGCCAGCAGCTTGGCCGGGACGGCCGATGAAAAACTGTTTTTT. Its protein product is CASSLAGTADEKLFF. The variable domain in full, with the rest retrieved from reference TRBV5-6 and TRBJ1-4, is DAGVTQSPTHLIKTRGQQVTLRCSPKSGHDTVSWYQQALGQGPQFIFQYYEEEERQRGNFPDRFSGHQFPNYSSELNVNALLLGDSALYLCASSLAGTADEKLFFGSGTQLSVL.

The CDR3 region is CSASGAPPTDTQYF. In nucleotides, the CDR3 is TGCAGTGCTAGCGGGGCCCCTCCCACAGATACGCAGTATTTT. The J gene is TRBJ2-3, the V gene TRBV20-1, with D possibly called TRBD1 or TRBD2 (5 bases each). This CDR3 comprises 14 residues. CDR1 and CDR2 (germline): DFQATT, SNEGSKA (reference sequence). Trimming took 3 bases from V and 2 from J, leaving 12 bases between them.

This chain joins TRBV27 and TRBJ1-1; weak D call: TRBD1 (6 bases). Germline V lookup: CDR1 MNHEY, CDR2 SMNVEV (reference sequence). This CDR3 is built from 15 residues. V was clipped by 6 bases and J by 2 bases, with 16 bases between them. CDR3 nucleotides: TGTGCCAGCAGCCAATCCTCCGGGACAAACACTGAAGCTTTCTTT. The encoded protein is CASSQSSGTNTEAFF.

This clonotype has at least ten counts. V and J are TRBV5-1 and TRBJ2-3, with 8 bases lining up with TRBD2. This CDR3 region has 14 residues. V lost 2 bases, J lost 4 bases, and 3 bases stayed unmatched. The germline V gene has CDR1 SGHRS and CDR2 YFSETQ. DNA for the CDR3: TGCGCCAGCAGCTTCGGGGGGGCTGCAGATACGCAGTATTTT. This translates into CASSFGGAADTQYF.

This clonotype has more than one count but fewer than ten. This chain connects TRBV11-2 to TRBJ1-2; 9 bases are shared with TRBD1. The germline CDR1 and CDR2 sequences are SGHAT and FQNNGV. V lost 5 bases, J lost 8 bases, and 9 bases stayed unmatched. This CDR3 region has 14 residues. CDR3: CASSRTTGGLGYTF. Written as DNA, the CDR3 is TGTGCCAGCAGCCGAACAACAGGGGGCCTGGGCTACACCTTC. Filled out from reference TRBV11-2 and TRBJ1-2, the complete variable domain reads EAGVAQSPRYKIIEKRQSVAFWCNPISGHATLYWYQQILGQGPKLLIQFQNNGVVDDSQLPKDRFSAERLKGVDSTLKIQPAKLEDSAVYLCASSRTTGGLGYTFGSGTRLTVV.

This clonotype was observed at least ten times. V gene TRBV9 combines with J gene TRBJ2-2; D not certain. V lost 3 bases and J lost 1, with 4 bases in between. Germline CDR1 SGDLS, CDR2 YYNGEE. This CDR3 spans 13 amino acids. CDR3 amino acids: CASSDVNTGELFF. For the CDR3, the DNA is TGTGCCAGCAGCGATGTGAACACCGGGGAGCTGTTTTTT.

V and J are TRBV5-1 and TRBJ2-5, with D perhaps TRBD2 (5 bases). Trimming pared 4 bases from V and 5 bases from J, leaving 12 bases between. CDR1 SGHRS and CDR2 YFSETQ come from the germline V gene. This CDR3 contains 13 residues. The CDR3 coding sequence is TGCGCCAGCAGCATTACTAGGAGGGAGACCCAGTACTTC. This gives the protein CASSITRRETQYF.

This clonotype was detected a few times. V gene TRBV4-1 combines with J gene TRBJ2-1; 8 positions match TRBD2. The CDR3 runs 15 residues. Losses at the gene ends were 1 base for V and 7 bases for J; bases not matched to a gene: 6. The germline V gene has CDR1 MGHRA and CDR2 YSYEKL. CDR3 region: CASSQVGGAKNEQFF. CDR3 bases: TGCGCCAGCAGCCAAGTCGGGGGGGCGAAGAATGAGCAGTTCTTC.

This clonotype was seen many times. This sequence joins TRBV20-1 and TRBJ1-5; weak D call: TRBD1 (5 bases). The CDR3 runs to 14 residues. Germline loops: CDR1 DFQATT, CDR2 SNEGSKA (reference sequence). V was cut by 5 bases and J by 2 bases, with 13 bases left in between. The CDR3, as DNA: TGCAGTGCTCGTCAGGGTGGGGGCAATCAGCCCCAGCATTTT. Amino acid sequence: CSARQGGGNQPQHF.

V and J are TRBV18 and TRBJ2-2; D might be TRBD1 (6 bases). This CDR3 region has 15 residues. V dropped 3 bases and J dropped 2 bases, with 10 bases sitting between them. Germline V gene sequence: CDR1 KGHSH, CDR2 LQKENI. The CDR3 reads CASSPDRLNTGELFF. In DNA form, the CDR3 reads TGTGCCAGCTCACCGGACAGACTAAACACCGGGGAGCTGTTTTTT.